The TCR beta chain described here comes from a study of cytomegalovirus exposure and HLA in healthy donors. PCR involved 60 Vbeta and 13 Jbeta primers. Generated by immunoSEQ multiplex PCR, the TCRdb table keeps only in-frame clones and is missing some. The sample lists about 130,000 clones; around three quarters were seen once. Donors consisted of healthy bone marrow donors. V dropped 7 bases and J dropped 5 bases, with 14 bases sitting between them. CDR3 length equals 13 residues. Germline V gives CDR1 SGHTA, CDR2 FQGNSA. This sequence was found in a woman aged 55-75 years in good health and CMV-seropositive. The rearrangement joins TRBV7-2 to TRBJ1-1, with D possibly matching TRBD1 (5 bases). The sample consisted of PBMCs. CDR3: CASTTLRGTEAFF. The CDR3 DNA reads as TGTGCCAGCACCACCCTGCGGGGGACTGAAGCTTTCTTT.